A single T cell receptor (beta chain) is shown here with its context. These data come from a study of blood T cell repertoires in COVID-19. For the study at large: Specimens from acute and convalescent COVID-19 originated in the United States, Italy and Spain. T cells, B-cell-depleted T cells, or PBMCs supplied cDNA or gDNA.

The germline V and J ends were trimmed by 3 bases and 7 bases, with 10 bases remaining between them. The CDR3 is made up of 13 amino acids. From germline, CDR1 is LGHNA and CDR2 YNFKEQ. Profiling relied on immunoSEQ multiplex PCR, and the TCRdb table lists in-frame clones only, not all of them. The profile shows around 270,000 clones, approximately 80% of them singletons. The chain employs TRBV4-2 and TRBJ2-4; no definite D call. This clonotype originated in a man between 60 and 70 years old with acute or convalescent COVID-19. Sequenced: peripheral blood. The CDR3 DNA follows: TGTGCCAGCAGCCAGAGCGTTCCTAACATTCAGTACTTC. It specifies CASSQSVPNIQYF.